These 32 T cell receptor beta chains originate from one sample sequenced in a study of blood T cell repertoires in COVID-19. Clones were sequenced by immunoSEQ multiplex PCR, and TCRdb holds only the in-frame ones, with some missing. The sample lists 350,000 to 450,000 clones, around 87% occurring once. Source material: peripheral blood. These receptor sequences come from a human donor in a cohort sampled during active COVID-19.

The chain joins TRBV10-2 to TRBJ2-3, with a possible D match to TRBD1 (6 bases). Trimming took off 4 bases at V and 5 bases at J, with 16 bases between the two ends. CDR3 length equals 15 residues. CDR1 is WSHSY and CDR2 is SAAADI in the germline V gene. CDR3 sequence reads: CASSAQGSRGDTQYF. The CDR3 DNA sequence: TGCGCCAGCAGTGCTCAAGGGTCCAGGGGAGATACGCAGTATTTT.

The V and J genes are TRBV11-1 and TRBJ2-1, with a tentative D call TRBD2 (5 bases). The V end was cut by 5 bases, the J end by 13 bases, with 12 bases between. The CDR3 consists of 11 residues. Germline V CDR1 and CDR2: SGHAT, FQDESV (reference sequence). CDR3 region: CASSHGSGQFF. CDR3 coding DNA: TGTGCCAGCAGCCATGGGTCGGGACAGTTCTTC.

The CDR3 nucleotides are TGCAGTGCTAGTAGGGGTAGGCAATTAGGGTACGAGCAGTACTTC. Translating gives CSASRGRQLGYEQYF. J is TRBJ2-7 and V is TRBV20-1; a possible D gene is TRBD1 (5 bases). This CDR3 comprises 15 residues. Germline V gene sequence: CDR1 DFQATT, CDR2 SNEGSKA (reference sequence). Trimming took 3 bases from V and 4 from J, leaving 19 bases between them.

Here the CDR3 DNA reads TGTGCCAGTAGGGCCCCAGGGGCCCTCACAGATACGCAGTATTTT. Protein sequence: CASRAPGALTDTQYF. The rearrangement links TRBV19 to TRBJ2-3; a possible D gene is TRBD1 (6 bases). The CDR3 is made up of 15 amino acids. Germline values: CDR1 LNHDA, CDR2 SQIVND (reference sequence). V was trimmed by 6 bases and J by 2 bases, leaving 15 bases between them.

The rearrangement joins TRBV9 to TRBJ1-4, with 7 bases that match TRBD1. CDR3 length: 15 residues. J lost 4 bases, V lost 4 bases, and 7 bases had no gene match. Germline V gives CDR1 SGDLS, CDR2 YYNGEE. The CDR3 protein is CASSPQTGLNEKLFF. CDR3 sequence (DNA): TGTGCCAGCAGCCCTCAGACAGGGCTTAATGAAAAACTGTTTTTT.

The chain employs TRBV10-3 and TRBJ2-7, with D possibly matching TRBD1 (5 bases). Germline V gene data show CDR1 as ENHRY and CDR2 as SYGVKD. The CDR3 has 15 residues. Trimming removed 6 bases at V and 0 bases at J, with 15 bases between. DNA for the CDR3: TGTGCCATCAGATCAGACAGTCCCCGCTCCTACGAGCAGTACTTC. Amino acid sequence: CAIRSDSPRSYEQYF.

This sequence joins TRBV5-4 and TRBJ2-6; D unresolved. Looked up from germline, CDR1 is SGHNT and CDR2 is YYREEE (reference sequence). V dropped 0 bases and J dropped 0 bases, with 10 bases sitting between them. The CDR3 spans 17 residues. The CDR3 protein is CASSLDLPSSGANVLTF. The DNA of the CDR3 is TGTGCCAGCAGCTTGGACTTGCCGAGCTCTGGGGCCAACGTCCTGACTTTC.

The chain couples TRBV6-5 to TRBJ1-1; TRBD1 aligns across 7 bases. The CDR3 consists of 15 residues. Germline V CDR1 and CDR2: MNHEY, SVGAGI. V was clipped by 0 bases and J by 6 bases; unmatched bases: 7. Here the CDR3 reads CASSYSADRVAEAFF. CDR3 bases: TGTGCCAGCAGTTACTCCGCCGACAGGGTGGCTGAAGCTTTCTTT.

In its sample, this clone was seen many times. The CDR3 sequence: CASSRQVGLEQFF. DNA of the CDR3: TGTGCCAGCAGCCGTCAGGTGGGGCTGGAGCAGTTCTTC. The V call is TRBV6-5, the J call TRBJ2-1; TRBD1 is a possible D gene (5 bases). Between the trimmed V and J ends, which lost 6 bases and 10 bases, there was a span of 16 bases. The V gene's germline CDR1 is MNHEY and CDR2 SVGAGI. This CDR3 is 13 amino acids long.

This clone was counted between two and nine times. The rearrangement uses TRBV5-1 and TRBJ1-6; D is perhaps TRBD1 (5 bases). Germline V lookup: CDR1 SGHRS, CDR2 YFSETQ. The V and J ends lost 4 bases and 6 bases respectively, with 14 bases between them. The CDR3 covers 15 residues. CDR3 region: CASSQPQGTNSPLHF. The CDR3, as DNA: TGCGCCAGCAGCCAACCGCAGGGTACTAATTCACCCCTCCACTTT.

This chain links TRBV11-2 with TRBJ2-3; D not certain. There are 14 residues in the CDR3. Deletions cut 5 bases from V and 3 bases from J, with 12 bases between. The V gene's germline CDR1 is SGHAT and CDR2 FQNNGV. The CDR3 nucleotides are TGTGCCAGCAGCAGCGCCTTAAATACAGATACGCAGTATTTT. Translating it yields CASSSALNTDTQYF.

The rearrangement joins TRBV11-2 to TRBJ2-5; 7 bases map to TRBD2. The V segment lost 3 bases and the J segment 2 bases; nucleotides outside the gene matches: 3. This CDR3 has 14 residues. The germline V gene encodes CDR1 SGHAT and CDR2 FQNNGV. CDR3 sequence: CASSLGGEQETQYF. CDR3 DNA sequence: TGTGCCAGCAGCTTGGGAGGGGAGCAAGAGACCCAGTACTTC.

The chain employs TRBV4-1 and TRBJ2-1; D is unresolved. The CDR3 is made up of 16 amino acids. The ends were cut back, 1 base at V and 6 bases at J, with 16 bases in the middle. CDR1 MGHRA and CDR2 YSYEKL come from the germline V gene. This CDR3 reads CASSQVKYSRVNEQFF. The CDR3 DNA follows: TGCGCCAGCAGCCAAGTCAAGTACTCAAGAGTCAATGAGCAGTTCTTC.

About this clone itself: Other nucleotide sequences from this sample produce the same CDR3. This rearrangement joins TRBV27 to TRBJ2-3; 9 nucleotides line up with TRBD1. Germline V gene sequence: CDR1 MNHEY, CDR2 SMNVEV (reference sequence). The CDR3 sequence is 14 residues long. The V gene end was trimmed by 3 bases and the J gene end by 3 bases; junction bases not matched to a gene: 1. The CDR3 here is CASSFGQGTDTQYF. The CDR3, as DNA: TGTGCCAGCAGTTTTGGACAGGGGACAGATACGCAGTATTTT.

This chain joins TRBV29-1 and TRBJ1-1, with TRBD1 identical over 7 bases. Per the germline V gene, CDR1 is SQVTM and CDR2 is ANQGSEA. The J segment lost 6 bases and the V segment lost 4 bases, leaving 11 bases of the junction unmatched. The CDR3 spans 14 residues. CDR3 sequence (DNA): TGCAGCGTTGCCCTAAGACAGGGTGATGCTGAAGCTTTCTTT. Residues: CSVALRQGDAEAFF.

The chain recombines TRBV4-1 with TRBJ1-5; maybe TRBD1 (5 bases). Per germline, CDR1 MGHRA and CDR2 YSYEKL. The CDR3 contains 16 residues. Between the trimmed V and J ends, which lost 3 bases and 4 bases, there was a span of 16 bases. In DNA, the CDR3 is TGCGCCAGCAGCCACATTGTGAGGACATCGAATCAGCCCCAGCATTTT. Translation: CASSHIVRTSNQPQHF.

The V call is TRBV2, the J call TRBJ1-2, with D possibly matching TRBD1 (5 bases). The CDR3 loop spans 15 amino acids. Germline V gene sequence: CDR1 SNHLY, CDR2 FYNNEI. V lost 4 bases and J lost 3, with 15 bases in between. The CDR3 is CASSVSRRRDYGYTF. Here the CDR3 DNA reads TGTGCCAGCAGTGTCAGCAGGCGCAGGGACTATGGCTACACCTTC. The full variable domain, with the rest looked up from reference TRBV2 and TRBJ1-2, is EPEVTQTPSHQVTQMGQEVILRCVPISNHLYFYWYRQILGQKVEFLVSFYNNEISEKSEIFDDQFSVERPDGSNFTLKIRSTKLEDSAMYFCASSVSRRRDYGYTFGSGTRLTVV.

The chain has TRBV14 and TRBJ2-7; 12 bases match TRBD2. Germline CDR1 and CDR2: SGHDN and FVKESK. The CDR3 covers 16 residues. J lost 2 bases, V lost 3 bases, and 5 bases had no gene match. The CDR3 region is CASSHSTSGRTYEQYF. The CDR3 DNA follows: TGTGCCAGCAGCCACTCGACTAGCGGGAGAACCTACGAGCAGTACTTC.

The CDR3 nucleotides are TGTGCCATCAGAGAACAGGGGGAGGTGTATGGCTACACCTTC. It codes for CAIREQGEVYGYTF. The V call is TRBV10-3, the J call TRBJ1-2; TRBD1 matches 8 bases. Germline lookup yields CDR1 ENHRY and CDR2 SYGVKD. V gave up 6 bases and J gave up 5 bases; unmatched junction bases: 8. CDR3 size: 14 residues.

The chain couples TRBV6-5 to TRBJ2-7, with 10 bases identical to TRBD2. V lost 6 bases and J lost 2; bases outside the gene matches: 7. CDR1 MNHEY and CDR2 SVGAGI come from the germline V gene. The CDR3 runs to 15 residues. The CDR3 sequence: CASRVGTSAPYEQYF. In DNA, the CDR3 is TGTGCCAGCAGAGTCGGGACTAGCGCTCCCTACGAGCAGTACTTC.

Remarks on this clone: Other DNA sequences within the sample encode an identical CDR3. The CDR3 sequence is CASSVTGSGANVLTF. CDR3 nucleotide sequence: TGTGCCAGCAGCGTCACCGGCTCTGGGGCCAACGTCCTGACTTTC. V and J are TRBV9 and TRBJ2-6; D remains unclear. CDR1 and CDR2 (germline): SGDLS, YYNGEE. Trimming left V 2 bases short and J 0 bases short, with 6 bases between. This CDR3 has 15 residues.

V and J are TRBV7-2 and TRBJ1-5; possibly TRBD1 for D (6 bases). CDR1 SGHTA and CDR2 FQGNSA come from the germline V gene. Trimming pared 1 base from V and 5 bases from J, leaving 12 bases between. The CDR3 covers 15 residues. This chain's CDR3 is CASSLVGGLDQPQHF. In nucleotides, the CDR3 is TGTGCCAGCAGCTTAGTAGGGGGTTTGGATCAGCCCCAGCATTTT.

The V gene is TRBV6-5, the J gene TRBJ2-5; the match to TRBD1 covers 9 bases. Germline CDR1 and CDR2: MNHEY and SVGAGI. There are 15 residues in the CDR3. Trimming took 0 bases from V and 5 from J; bases not matched to a gene: 4. The CDR3 DNA is TGTGCCAGCAGTTACTCGACAGGGGGGTCGGAGACCCAGTACTTC. Translation gives CASSYSTGGSETQYF.

This rearrangement joins TRBV3-1 (or the pseudogene TRBV3-2) to TRBJ2-3; TRBD2 matches 9 bases. Germline-derived CDR1 and CDR2 are LGHDT and YNNKEL (reference sequence). After removal of 1 base from V and 5 bases from J, the junction contained 1 base not matched to a gene. The CDR3 is made up of 14 amino acids. The CDR3 region has the DNA TGTGCCAGCAGCCAAGCTAGCGGGAAAGATACGCAGTATTTT. Amino acids: CASSQASGKDTQYF.

The chain recombines TRBV4-1 with TRBJ2-4, with TRBD2 identical over 9 bases. Per the germline V gene, CDR1 is MGHRA and CDR2 is YSYEKL. Trimming at V came to 0 bases and at J to 7 bases, leaving 4 bases not matched to a gene. The CDR3 is 15 amino acids. This CDR3 is CASSQDGGGANIQYF. In nucleotides, the CDR3 is TGCGCCAGCAGCCAAGACGGCGGGGGGGCCAACATTCAGTACTTC.

The V gene is TRBV5-1, the J gene TRBJ2-2; D is unresolved. The CDR3 is made up of 15 amino acids. V lost 4 bases and J lost 0, with 10 bases in between. The germline CDR1 and CDR2 sequences are SGHRS and YFSETQ. CDR3 loop: CASSRGVSNTGELFF. The CDR3 coding sequence is TGCGCCAGCAGCCGAGGTGTATCGAACACCGGGGAGCTGTTTTTT.

In its sample, this clone was seen once. The V call is TRBV18, the J call TRBJ1-2, with D possibly matching TRBD1 (6 bases). Germline V CDR1 and CDR2: KGHSH, LQKENI. The CDR3 covers 16 residues. Trimming took 5 bases from V and 0 from J, leaving 16 bases between them. The CDR3 loop reads CASSSRQALANYGYTF. Here the CDR3 DNA reads TGTGCCAGCTCATCCAGACAGGCACTAGCTAACTATGGCTACACCTTC.

V gene TRBV5-4 combines with J gene TRBJ2-7; D is undetermined. The CDR3 is made up of 14 amino acids. V was clipped by 0 bases and J by 3 bases, with 10 bases between them. Germline-derived CDR1 and CDR2 are SGHNT and YYREEE (reference sequence). The CDR3 DNA is TGTGCCAGCAGCTTGGTAGACCAGGACTACGAGCAGTACTTC. Its translation is CASSLVDQDYEQYF.

This clone was counted between two and nine times. The V call is TRBV6-2 or TRBV6-3, the J call TRBJ1-5; a weak D match, TRBD1 (5 bases). V lost 0 bases, J lost 5 bases, and 14 bases lay in between. The CDR3 has 16 amino acids. Germline-derived CDR1 and CDR2 are MNHEY and SVGEGT. Written as DNA, the CDR3 is TGTGCCAGCAGTTACTCGGGGGGGATCAGGGATCAGCCCCAGCATTTT. Amino acid sequence: CASSYSGGIRDQPQHF.

J is TRBJ2-1 and V is TRBV3-1 (or the pseudogene TRBV3-2); D uncertain. The CDR3 spans 14 residues. V lost 0 bases and J 10 bases, leaving 13 bases between the germline ends. Germline CDR1 is LGHDT and CDR2 is YNNKEL (reference sequence). This CDR3 reads CASSQESLDIEQFF. In nucleotides, the CDR3 is TGTGCCAGCAGCCAAGAATCCCTAGATATCGAGCAGTTCTTC.

The V call is TRBV11-3, the J call TRBJ2-3; the match to TRBD2 covers 8 bases. Per the germline V gene, CDR1 is SGHNT and CDR2 is YENEEA. CDR3 size: 14 residues. V trimming: 5 bases; J trimming: 4 bases; junction bases outside the gene matches: 5. The CDR3 bases are TGTGCCAGCAGCCCATCAGCGGGAGCAGATACGCAGTATTTT. Translated: CASSPSAGADTQYF.

The rearrangement joins TRBV25-1 to TRBJ1-6; D unclear. Trimming cost V 2 bases and J 0 bases, with 5 bases left between them. The germline CDR1 and CDR2 sequences are MGHDK and SYGVNS. The CDR3 contains 15 residues. The CDR3 reads CASSERSSYNSPLHF. Written as DNA, the CDR3 is TGTGCCAGCAGTGAACGGAGCTCCTATAATTCACCCCTCCACTTT. Full variable domain (rest looked up from reference TRBV25-1 and TRBJ1-6): EADIYQTPRYLVIGTGKKITLECSQTMGHDKMYWYQQDPGMELHLIHYSYGVNSTEKGDLSSESTVSRIRTEHFPLTLESARPSHTSQYLCASSERSSYNSPLHFGNGTRLTVT.